These T cell receptor beta chains were read from a single sample in a study of radiation and T cells in renal cell carcinoma. Repertoires were generated with immunoSEQ multiplex PCR, while TCRdb's copy carries only in-frame clones and drops some. Here the sample spans about 150,000 clones, about 91% being singletons. The sample was blood, taken from a patient whose treatment included radiotherapy and nephrectomy. These receptors were obtained from a woman aged 45-65 years with renal cell carcinoma. The CDR3 runs from the conserved cysteine through the conserved F or W. The D gene is left open where the match is weak. Size values are once, few and many counts, or a class for expanded clones, and some rows have none.

j_gene | d_gene | v_gene | abundance | CDR3aa | CDR3nt
TRBJ1-5 | TRBD1 | TRBV7-6 | few | CASSLLKGAGQPQHF | TGTGCCAGCAGCTTATTGAAGGGGGCGGGTCAGCCCCAGCATTTT
TRBJ2-3 | . | TRBV9 | . | CASSPGLTTDTQYF | TGTGCCAGCAGCCCGGGACTCACGACAGATACGCAGTATTTT
TRBJ1-1 | . | TRBV9 | . | CASSPHEGYTEAFF | TGTGCCAGCAGCCCCCACGAGGGGTACACTGAAGCTTTCTTT
TRBJ2-7 | . | TRBV5-4 | . | CASSSPELVREQYF | TGTGCCAGCAGCTCCCCGGAGTTGGTACGAGAGCAGTACTTC
TRBJ2-7 | TRBD1 | TRBV4-3 | . | CASSLGTGTYEQYF | TGCGCCAGCAGCCTTGGGACAGGGACCTACGAGCAGTACTTC
TRBJ1-5 | . | TRBV18 | . | CASSPSGTNQPQHF | TGTGCCAGCTCACCCTCCGGGACAAATCAGCCCCAGCATTTT
TRBJ2-2 | TRBD2 | TRBV5-4 | . | CASSLGLAGSTGELFF | TGTGCCAGCAGCTTGGGACTAGCGGGTTCCACCGGGGAGCTGTTTTTT
TRBJ2-3 | . | TRBV4-3 | . | CASTSGDTQYF | TGCGCCAGCACGTCCGGAGATACGCAGTATTTT
TRBJ2-1 | . | TRBV7-2 | . | CASSPPSAYNEQFF | TGTGCCAGCAGCCCCCCGAGCGCCTACAATGAGCAGTTCTTC
TRBJ1-2 | . | TRBV4-1 | few | CASSQDYGANYGYTF | TGCGCCAGCAGCCAAGATTACGGGGCCAACTATGGCTACACCTTC
TRBJ2-7 | TRBD1 | TRBV19 | . | CASSVSRDRGYEQYF | TGTGCCAGTAGTGTTTCCCGGGACAGGGGATACGAGCAGTACTTC
TRBJ2-3 | TRBD2 | TRBV28 | . | CASSLDSGSGTSGGQSDTQYF | TGTGCCAGCAGTTTAGATAGCGGGTCCGGGACTAGCGGGGGGCAGTCGGATACGCAGTATTTT
TRBJ2-1 | TRBD2 | TRBV5-1 | . | CASAGEGATGDEQFF | TGCGCCAGCGCCGGGGAGGGCGCGACCGGCGATGAGCAGTTCTTC
TRBJ1-1 | . | TRBV5-4 | . | CASSFAGANTEAFF | TGTGCCAGCAGCTTCGCAGGGGCTAACACTGAAGCTTTCTTT
TRBJ1-3 | . | TRBV13 | . | CASSLGRASGFSGNTIYF | TGTGCCAGCAGCTTAGGAAGGGCCTCGGGATTCTCTGGAAACACCATATATTTT
TRBJ1-2 | . | TRBV9 | few | CASAGGGYTF | TGTGCCAGCGCTGGGGGCGGCTACACCTTC